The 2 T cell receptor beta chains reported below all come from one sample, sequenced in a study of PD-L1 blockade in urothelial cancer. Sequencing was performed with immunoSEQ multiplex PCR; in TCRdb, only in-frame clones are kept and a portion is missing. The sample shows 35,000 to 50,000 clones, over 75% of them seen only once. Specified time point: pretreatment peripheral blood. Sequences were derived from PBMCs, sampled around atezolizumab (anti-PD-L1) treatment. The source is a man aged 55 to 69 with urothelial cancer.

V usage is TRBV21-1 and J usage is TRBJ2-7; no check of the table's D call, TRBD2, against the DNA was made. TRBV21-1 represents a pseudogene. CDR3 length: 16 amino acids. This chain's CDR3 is CASSRTGGRNSYEQYF. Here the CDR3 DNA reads TGTGCCAGCAGCCGCACCGGAGGCAGAAACTCCTACGAGCAGTACTTC.

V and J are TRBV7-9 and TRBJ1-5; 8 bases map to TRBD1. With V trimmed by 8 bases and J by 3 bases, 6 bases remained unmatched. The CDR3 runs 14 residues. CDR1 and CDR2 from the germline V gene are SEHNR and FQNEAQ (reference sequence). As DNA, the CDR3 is TGTGCCAGCGGGGAGGACAGGGTCAATCAGCCCCAGCATTTT. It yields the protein CASGEDRVNQPQHF.